Listed here are 15 T cell receptor beta chains from one sample, sequenced in a study of TIL therapy for anti-PD-1-resistant metastatic lung cancer (dated by TCRdb to the early 2020s). The immunoSEQ v3 hsTCRB kit was used to amplify TCR beta CDR3 regions from genomic DNA through bias-controlled multiplex PCR. TCRdb limited this immuneACCESS table to in-frame rearrangements with V and J called. A share of clones is missing; checked studies link under half to unresolved V genes, and the rest is unexplained. The sample table records 55,000 to 70,000 clones; over 75% of these occur just once. In total, the top ten clones hold roughly 2.6% of the sample. The label giving this sample's time point can be read as: pre-treatment sample, taken before nivolumab and TIL therapy. Sequenced material: blood, taken at baseline. The receptors stem from a person aged 30 to 80 with non-small cell lung cancer.

The V gene is TRBV5-6, the J gene TRBJ1-1; TRBD1 matches 7 bases. The CDR3 has 14 amino acids. Trimming cost V 1 base and J 4 bases; bases outside gene matches: 4. CDR1 SGHDT and CDR2 YYEEEE come from the germline V gene. The CDR3: CASSLRTGVTEAFF. For the CDR3, the DNA is TGTGCCAGCAGCTTGAGGACAGGCGTCACTGAAGCTTTCTTT.

The gene calls are TRBV19 and TRBJ1-5; D gene unclear. CDR1 is LNHDA and CDR2 is SQIVND in the germline V gene (reference sequence). V was trimmed by 3 bases and J by 11 bases, leaving 8 bases between them. The CDR3 runs 11 residues. CDR3 coding DNA: TGTGCCAGTAGTATGGGCCAGTCCCAGCATTTT. Its translation: CASSMGQSQHF.

This clone was counted between two and nine times. This chain links TRBV5-1 with TRBJ2-2; 10 bases agree with TRBD1. Germline V gene data show CDR1 as SGHRS and CDR2 as YFSETQ. The V segment lost 5 bases and the J segment 5 bases; nucleotides outside the gene matches: 6. The CDR3 has 15 amino acids. As DNA, the CDR3 is TGCGCCAGCAGTTCCTGGACAGGGGGGACCGGGGAGCTGTTTTTT. It translates to CASSSWTGGTGELFF.

The genes are TRBV24-1 and TRBJ2-1; 8 nucleotides match TRBD1. The CDR3 consists of 15 residues. The germline CDR1 and CDR2 sequences are KGHDR and SFDVKD. Losses at the gene ends were 9 bases for V and 0 bases for J; bases not matched to a gene: 6. CDR3 nucleotide sequence: TGTGCCACCGGCGACGACAGGGGCTCCTACAATGAGCAGTTCTTC. It encodes CATGDDRGSYNEQFF.

The chain links TRBV7-8 to TRBJ2-7; D ambiguous. CDR3 length: 16 amino acids. V was clipped by 2 bases and J by 0 bases, with 14 bases between them. CDR1 and CDR2 from the germline V gene are SGHVS and FQNEAQ. The CDR3 DNA sequence: TGTGCCAGCAGCTTACTAGTTAGCACCAACTCCTACGAGCAGTACTTC. It specifies CASSLLVSTNSYEQYF.

This clone came up a few times. The genes are TRBV4-1 and TRBJ1-1; D is undetermined. The CDR3 sequence is 16 residues long. In germline, CDR1 is MGHRA, CDR2 YSYEKL. V lost 2 bases and J lost 3, with 16 bases in between. CDR3: CASSQTPLTRDTEAFF. The CDR3 coding sequence is TGCGCCAGCAGCCAAACTCCCCTGACGAGGGACACTGAAGCTTTCTTT.

The rearrangement links TRBV5-5 to TRBJ2-1; 9 bases agree with TRBD2. With V trimmed by 3 bases and J by 3 bases, 10 bases remained unmatched. Germline lookup yields CDR1 SGHKS and CDR2 YYEKEE (reference sequence). CDR3 length: 17 amino acids. The CDR3 nucleotides are TGTGCCAGCAGCTGGGGATTAGCGGGAGTTTACTACAATGAGCAGTTCTTC. Amino acids: CASSWGLAGVYYNEQFF.

The table lists this clone with a few counts. The CDR3 DNA reads TGTGCCAGCAGGACCCCCGGGACCGAGAGTCCGCAGTATTTT. This encodes CASRTPGTESPQYF. This chain connects TRBV2 to TRBJ2-3; D may correspond to TRBD1 or TRBD2 (5 bases each). Germline V CDR1 and CDR2: SNHLY, FYNNEI. The ends were cut back, 6 bases at V and 10 bases at J, with 20 bases in the middle. This CDR3 has 14 residues.

The chain uses TRBV15 and TRBJ1-4; 7 bases map to TRBD1. Germline CDR1 LNHNV, CDR2 YYDKDF (reference sequence). The CDR3 sequence is 16 residues long. With V trimmed by 1 base and J by 8 bases, 10 bases remained unmatched. In DNA, the CDR3 is TGTGCCACCAGCAGAGGTCAACAGGGGCCGAAGGAAAAACTGTTTTTT. It codes for CATSRGQQGPKEKLFF.

The CDR3: CASSRRTVGNIQYF. The CDR3 region has the DNA TGTGCCAGCAGCAGGAGGACGGTGGGGAACATTCAGTACTTC. This chain connects TRBV5-6 to TRBJ2-4; possibly TRBD2 for D (5 bases). The germline V gene has CDR1 SGHDT and CDR2 YYEEEE. The CDR3 sequence is 14 residues long. V was cut by 4 bases and J by 7 bases, with 15 bases left in between.

The V gene is TRBV3-1 (or the pseudogene TRBV3-2), the J gene TRBJ2-5; TRBD2 agrees at 7 bases. Germline V gene data show CDR1 as LGHDT and CDR2 as YNNKEL (reference sequence). J gave up 1 base and V 1 base, and 6 bases lay outside the gene matches. This CDR3 is built from 16 residues. CDR3 protein: CASSQGIAGPQETQYF. The CDR3 nucleotides are TGTGCCAGCAGCCAAGGAATAGCGGGCCCCCAAGAGACCCAGTACTTC.

The chain uses TRBV7-2 and TRBJ2-1; TRBD2 is a possible D gene (5 bases). The germline CDR1 and CDR2 sequences are SGHTA and FQGNSA. Trimming pared 4 bases from V and 6 bases from J, leaving 7 bases between. The CDR3 is 12 amino acids. CDR3: CASSSDSNEQFF. Written as DNA, the CDR3 is TGTGCCAGCAGCTCGGACTCCAATGAGCAGTTCTTC.

The V call is TRBV10-3, the J call TRBJ1-2, with TRBD1 as a possible D gene (5 bases). V dropped 2 bases and J dropped 3 bases, with 10 bases sitting between them. CDR1 is ENHRY, CDR2 SYGVKD, per germline. The CDR3 runs 14 residues. The CDR3 DNA reads TGTGCCATCAGTGAGCTCGGGGGGGACTATGGCTACACCTTC. It codes for CAISELGGDYGYTF.

The rearrangement uses TRBV20-1 and TRBJ1-6; D might be TRBD1 (5 bases). Germline CDR1 DFQATT, CDR2 SNEGSKA (reference sequence). The CDR3 runs to 14 residues. With 3 bases removed from V and 10 bases from J, the gap between germline ends came to 16 bases. The CDR3 is CSASSGTGVSPLHF. As DNA, the CDR3 is TGCAGTGCTAGTTCCGGGACGGGGGTATCACCCCTCCACTTT.

The V call is TRBV28, the J call TRBJ2-7; 7 nucleotides line up with TRBD1. The V gene's germline CDR1 is MDHEN and CDR2 SYDVKM. The V segment lost 5 bases and the J segment 0 bases; nucleotides outside the gene matches: 10. The CDR3 is 16 amino acids. This chain's CDR3 is CASSPPGQLSSYEQYF. The CDR3, as DNA: TGTGCCAGCAGTCCACCGGGACAGCTAAGCTCCTACGAGCAGTACTTC.